These 25 T cell receptor beta chains were all obtained from the same sample, sequenced in a study of patients and donors after allogeneic stem cell transplantation (TCRdb year 2020). Libraries were constructed by RT-PCR. TCRdb records NextSeq 550 as the sequencer. Through fastp at Q25 and MiXCR, TCRdb rebuilt clones from the public reads, retaining in-frame beta chains. Each entry is one CDR3 protein sequence, shown with its most common DNA and genes. The sample table contains about 160,000 distinct CDR3 sequences; only one count was recorded for about 36% of them. Of the sample, 40% to 55% is held by the ten largest clones. Material for sequencing was blood, either unsorted or a sorted T cell fraction (not recorded which). These receptors came from a human donor who was either an allogeneic HSCT recipient or a stem cell or donor lymphocyte infusion donor (not recorded which). It is not recorded whose cells these are; they may come from a transplant donor.

The chain employs TRBV6-1 and TRBJ1-1; the D is unclear. Trimming removed 3 bases at V and 8 bases at J, with 10 bases between. Germline V gene sequence: CDR1 MNHNS, CDR2 SASEGT. The CDR3 length is 12 residues. CDR3 region: CASSDAVNEAFF. CDR3 coding DNA: TGTGCCAGCAGTGACGCGGTAAACGAAGCTTTCTTT.

V usage is TRBV25-1 and J usage is TRBJ1-2, with 11 positions matching TRBD1. The V gene's germline CDR1 is MGHDK and CDR2 SYGVNS. J lost 7 bases, V lost 6 bases, and 4 bases had no gene match. The CDR3 runs 13 residues. The DNA for the CDR3 is TGTGCCAGCAGATCAGGGACAGGGGGTGGCTACACCTTC. This codes for CASRSGTGGGYTF.

This clonotype was observed a few times. This sequence joins TRBV6-5 and TRBJ1-2; a weak D match, TRBD1 (5 bases). Trimming stripped 6 bases from V and 4 bases from J, with 12 bases between. CDR3 length: 13 amino acids. Germline V gene data show CDR1 as MNHEY and CDR2 as SVGAGI. The CDR3 sequence is CASSVTASYGYTF. Here the CDR3 DNA reads TGTGCCAGCAGCGTGACAGCGTCCTATGGCTACACCTTC.

This clonotype was seen once. J is TRBJ2-1 and V is TRBV20-1, with D perhaps being TRBD1 or TRBD2 (6 bases each). The CDR3 sequence is 13 residues long. V was shortened by 3 bases and J by 9 bases, with 15 bases between the two germline ends. Germline V CDR1 and CDR2: DFQATT, SNEGSKA (reference sequence). The CDR3 protein is CSASSVGGGEQFF. CDR3 bases: TGCAGTGCTAGTTCCGTGGGGGGCGGTGAGCAGTTCTTC.

The V and J genes are TRBV6-5 and TRBJ1-2; D is undetermined. The CDR3 length is 13 residues. Trimming shortened V by 6 bases and J by 2 bases, and 10 bases separated the two germline ends. Germline V lookup: CDR1 MNHEY, CDR2 SVGAGI. As DNA, the CDR3 is TGTGCCAGCAGAATAGACCTAAACTATGGCTACACCTTC. It specifies CASRIDLNYGYTF.

The chain joins TRBV6-5 to TRBJ1-1; D uncertain. Germline V gives CDR1 MNHEY, CDR2 SVGAGI. V was shortened by 5 bases and J by 0 bases, with 16 bases between the two germline ends. CDR3 length: 16 amino acids. This CDR3 is CASSTLVRVMNTEAFF. DNA for the CDR3: TGTGCCAGCAGTACCCTGGTGAGGGTGATGAACACTGAAGCTTTCTTT.

The chain recombines TRBV5-6 with TRBJ1-1, with D unresolved. Trimming removed 4 bases at V and 0 bases at J, with 16 bases between. Looked up from germline, CDR1 is SGHDT and CDR2 is YYEEEE. The length of the CDR3 is 16 residues. The CDR3 protein is CASSPLAPTMNTEAFF. Here the CDR3 DNA reads TGTGCCAGCAGCCCTCTGGCGCCAACCATGAACACTGAAGCTTTCTTT. The variable domain in full, with the rest retrieved from reference TRBV5-6 and TRBJ1-1, is DAGVTQSPTHLIKTRGQQVTLRCSPKSGHDTVSWYQQALGQGPQFIFQYYEEEERQRGNFPDRFSGHQFPNYSSELNVNALLLGDSALYLCASSPLAPTMNTEAFFGQGTRLTVV.

This chain links TRBV11-2 with TRBJ2-2; D uncertain. Germline-derived CDR1 and CDR2 are SGHAT and FQNNGV. The length of the CDR3 is 12 residues. V was cut by 0 bases and J by 7 bases, with 3 bases left in between. The CDR3 reads CASSLDVGELFF. The CDR3 bases are TGTGCCAGCAGCTTAGATGTCGGGGAGCTGTTTTTT.

The J gene is TRBJ2-4, the V gene TRBV7-6; the match to TRBD1 covers 9 bases. The CDR3 runs to 13 residues. CDR1 is SGHVS and CDR2 is FNYEAQ in the germline V gene. Germline trimming cut 5 bases from V and 6 bases from J; bases unmatched to any gene: 2. The chain's CDR3 is CASSQGQGNIQYF. CDR3 nucleotides: TGTGCCAGCAGCCAGGGACAGGGAAACATTCAGTACTTC.

This chain links TRBV14 with TRBJ1-1; no reliable D call. Germline V gene data show CDR1 as SGHDN and CDR2 as FVKESK. V shed 2 bases and J shed 12 bases, with 16 bases lying between them. CDR3 length: 13 residues. The DNA for the CDR3 is TGTGCCAGCAGCCAACCCGCCCTGAATGTGTCTTTCTTT. This sequence encodes CASSQPALNVSFF.

The V call is TRBV2, the J call TRBJ1-1, with 7 bases lining up with TRBD1. The germline CDR1 and CDR2 sequences are SNHLY and FYNNEI. The CDR3 is 16 residues long. Losses at the gene ends were 8 bases for V and 3 bases for J; bases not matched to a gene: 15. CDR3 protein: CASGRDRGGGDTEAFF. Here the CDR3 DNA reads TGTGCCAGCGGCCGGGACAGAGGGGGGGGAGACACTGAAGCTTTCTTT. Variable domain in full (rest from reference TRBV2 and TRBJ1-1): EPEVTQTPSHQVTQMGQEVILRCVPISNHLYFYWYRQILGQKVEFLVSFYNNEISEKSEIFDDQFSVERPDGSNFTLKIRSTKLEDSAMYFCASGRDRGGGDTEAFFGQGTRLTVV.

The rearrangement uses TRBV7-9 and TRBJ1-1; D unresolved. CDR1 and CDR2 (germline): SEHNR, FQNEAQ (reference sequence). This CDR3 has 11 residues. The germline V and J ends were trimmed by 2 bases and 8 bases, with 6 bases remaining between them. The CDR3, as DNA: TGTGCCAGCAGCTTATACGCCGAAGCTTTCTTT. Protein sequence: CASSLYAEAFF.

Concerning this clonotype itself: A read error is likely, as this CDR3 ends without the conserved phenylalanine or tryptophan. This chain uses TRBV5-1 with TRBJ1-6; D is ambiguous. This CDR3 has 14 residues. Between the trimmed V and J ends, which lost 1 base and 9 bases, there was a span of 11 bases. Germline CDR1 reads SGHRS; CDR2 reads YFSETQ. The CDR3 DNA reads TGCGCCAGCAGCTTGCTTGATATCAGTTCACCCCTCCACATT. This gives the protein CASSLLDISSPLHI.

This rearrangement joins TRBV6-6 to TRBJ1-1; 10 nucleotides align to TRBD1. Trimming cost V 6 bases and J 0 bases; bases outside gene matches: 4. CDR1 is MNHNY and CDR2 is SVGAGI in the germline V gene (reference sequence). The CDR3 has 15 amino acids. CDR3 residues: CASRTGGRMNTEAFF. The CDR3 nucleotides are TGTGCCAGCAGGACAGGGGGCCGAATGAACACTGAAGCTTTCTTT.

The chain joins TRBV12-3 or TRBV12-4 to TRBJ1-5; tentatively, D is TRBD1 (5 bases). The V end was cut by 3 bases, the J end by 3 bases, with 12 bases between. This CDR3 spans 15 amino acids. This CDR3 reads CASSFLGADNQPQHF. The CDR3 DNA reads TGTGCCAGCAGTTTCCTAGGGGCAGACAATCAGCCCCAGCATTTT.

This clonotype was seen more than once but under ten times. CDR3 in amino acids: CATSRDLGHVNTEAFF. As DNA, the CDR3 is TGTGCCACCAGCAGAGATCTCGGGCACGTCAACACTGAAGCTTTCTTT. This rearrangement joins TRBV15 to TRBJ1-1, with D hard to call. The V gene lost 0 bases and the J gene lost 2 bases, with 13 bases spanning the gap. The CDR3 totals 16 residues. CDR1 is LNHNV and CDR2 is YYDKDF in the germline V gene (reference sequence). Full variable domain (outside the CDR3, taken from reference TRBV15 and TRBJ1-1): DAMVIQNPRYQVTQFGKPVTLSCSQTLNHNVMYWYQQKSSQAPKLLFHYYDKDFNNEADTPDNFQSRRPNTSFCFLDIRSPGLGDTAMYLCATSRDLGHVNTEAFFGQGTRLTVV.

The V call is TRBV2, the J call TRBJ1-1; TRBD1 agrees at 10 bases. The germline gives CDR1 SNHLY, CDR2 FYNNEI. This CDR3 has 13 residues. The junction had 5 bases not matched to a gene; V was cut back by 7 bases and J by 6 bases. Written as DNA, the CDR3 is TGTGCCAGCAATGACAGGGGGCTCGCTGAAGCTTTCTTT. It is translated as CASNDRGLAEAFF.

This clonotype came up a few times. The chain recombines TRBV5-1 with TRBJ1-4; 8 bases line up with TRBD1. From germline, CDR1 is SGHRS and CDR2 YFSETQ. The CDR3 has 17 residues. With 4 bases clipped from V and 2 bases from J, the junction kept 10 bases outside the gene matches. The chain's CDR3 is CASSRGQGYKTNEKLFF. The CDR3 bases are TGCGCCAGCAGCCGCGGACAGGGTTATAAGACTAATGAAAAACTGTTTTTT. The full variable domain, its missing parts supplied by reference TRBV5-1 and TRBJ1-4, is KAGVTQTPRYLIKTRGQQVTLSCSPISGHRSVSWYQQTPGQGLQFLFEYFSETQRNKGNFPGRFSGRQFSNSRSEMNVSTLELGDSALYLCASSRGQGYKTNEKLFFGSGTQLSVL.

The chain carries TRBV6-2 or TRBV6-3 and TRBJ1-6, with D maybe TRBD1 (5 bases). V lost 4 bases and J 9 bases, leaving 22 bases between the germline ends. Germline CDR1 and CDR2: MNHEY and SVGEGT. The CDR3 length is 17 residues. The CDR3 DNA reads as TGTGCCAGCAGTTTTAATCCGGGACTTGGCGGGATTTCACCCCTCCACTTT. It encodes CASSFNPGLGGISPLHF.

The V gene is TRBV5-1, the J gene TRBJ1-1, with TRBD1 matching 7 bases. The ends lost 4 bases at V and 10 bases at J; junction bases unmatched: 7. The CDR3 covers 12 residues. CDR1 SGHRS and CDR2 YFSETQ come from the germline V gene. CDR3 loop: CASSPKTGVAFF. CDR3 coding DNA: TGCGCCAGCAGCCCGAAAACAGGGGTAGCTTTCTTT.

This clonotype was seen only a few times. The chain employs TRBV15 and TRBJ1-1; D remains ambiguous. CDR3 length equals 16 residues. Germline V CDR1 and CDR2: LNHNV, YYDKDF (reference sequence). The V end lost 3 bases, the J end lost 3 bases, and 17 bases lay between the germline ends. The CDR3 sequence is CATSSGKKGRHTEAFF. CDR3 bases: TGTGCCACCAGCAGCGGAAAAAAGGGCAGACACACTGAAGCTTTCTTT.

This clonotype appeared a few times. This chain joins TRBV6-2 or TRBV6-3 and TRBJ2-2, with unresolved D. From germline, CDR1 is MNHEY and CDR2 SVGEGT. V lost 2 bases to trimming and J lost 0 bases, with 4 bases between them. This CDR3 has 14 residues. The CDR3 is CASSYGPNTGELFF. The CDR3 DNA reads as TGTGCCAGCAGTTACGGTCCGAACACCGGGGAGCTGTTTTTT.

This chain links TRBV6-2 or TRBV6-3 with TRBJ2-2; D is perhaps TRBD1 (5 bases). Looked up from germline, CDR1 is MNHEY and CDR2 is SVGEGT. Trimming removed 7 bases at V and 0 bases at J, with 9 bases between. The CDR3 is made up of 14 amino acids. The chain's CDR3 is CASNLGPNTGELFF. In DNA form, the CDR3 reads TGTGCCAGCAACCTGGGGCCGAACACCGGGGAGCTGTTTTTT.

This clonotype was picked up a small number of times. This chain connects TRBV28 to TRBJ2-7; D gene ambiguous. CDR1 and CDR2 from the germline V gene are MDHEN and SYDVKM. The V end was cut by 2 bases, the J end by 2 bases, with 13 bases between. The CDR3 consists of 15 residues. The CDR3 nucleotides are TGTGCCAGCAGTTTAATACGTGGGTCCCCCTACGAGCAGTACTTC. This codes for CASSLIRGSPYEQYF.

The chain recombines TRBV20-1 with TRBJ2-3; no definite D call. This CDR3 contains 13 residues. Germline V lookup: CDR1 DFQATT, CDR2 SNEGSKA (reference sequence). The germline V and J ends were trimmed by 6 bases and 2 bases, with 12 bases remaining between them. The CDR3 is CSASTPFTDTQYF. Here the CDR3 DNA reads TGCAGTGCCTCGACTCCTTTCACAGATACGCAGTATTTT.